The 10 T cell receptor beta chains below come from one sample, sequenced in a study of beta chain features in type 1 diabetes. The study's findings and limits: Moderate yet significant TCRB CDR3 shortening was seen in Type 1 diabetes patients in all four CD4+ subsets.

Their target antigens are unknown. Expressed TCRB transcripts got sequenced, as all isolated RNA was reverse transcribed. Clones were read by immunoSEQ multiplex PCR, and TCRdb kept only the in-frame ones, dropping some. This table holds 150,000 to 200,000 clones, roughly 65% found once. Material: naive CD4+ T cells from blood. These TCRs come from a young man with type 1 diabetes.

CDR3 in amino acids: CASSLLRGSYNEQFF. The CDR3 coding sequence is TGTGCCAGCAGCCTACTGCGGGGCTCCTACAATGAGCAGTTCTTC. This sequence joins TRBV7-2 and TRBJ2-1; perhaps TRBD2 as D (6 bases). The CDR3 is made up of 15 amino acids. V was clipped by 5 bases and J by 0 bases, with 11 bases between them. Per the germline V gene, CDR1 is SGHTA and CDR2 is FQGNSA.

The V call is TRBV7-9, the J call TRBJ1-2; D remains unclear. With 2 bases removed from V and 8 bases from J, the gap between germline ends came to 15 bases. In germline, CDR1 is SEHNR, CDR2 FQNEAQ (reference sequence). CDR3 length: 14 residues. DNA of the CDR3: TGTGCCAGCAGCTTACTAGGAACAGATGAAGGCTACACCTTC. It encodes CASSLLGTDEGYTF.

J is TRBJ1-1 and V is TRBV19; 8 bases align to TRBD1. The length of the CDR3 is 14 residues. J gave up 5 bases and V 3 bases, and 5 bases lay outside the gene matches. Per the germline V gene, CDR1 is LNHDA and CDR2 is SQIVND (reference sequence). In DNA form, the CDR3 reads TGTGCCAGTAGTATCGACAGGGGAGATACTGAAGCTTTCTTT. This encodes CASSIDRGDTEAFF.

Here the CDR3 reads CATSRSRAGNTGELFF. CDR3 coding DNA: TGTGCCACCAGCAGATCCAGGGCTGGGAACACCGGGGAGCTGTTTTTT. The rearrangement joins TRBV15 to TRBJ2-2; tentatively, D is TRBD1 (5 bases). Trimming removed 2 bases from V and 1 base from J, with 11 bases in between. From germline, CDR1 is LNHNV and CDR2 YYDKDF (reference sequence). This CDR3 spans 16 amino acids.

This rearrangement joins TRBV7-9 to TRBJ2-3, with TRBD2 as a possible D gene (6 bases). The CDR3 is 16 amino acids. Germline values: CDR1 SEHNR, CDR2 FQNEAQ (reference sequence). V was trimmed by 4 bases and J by 4 bases, leaving 18 bases between them. The CDR3 is CASSSTLGGSSDTQYF. The DNA of the CDR3 is TGTGCCAGCAGCTCTACTCTGGGGGGATCGTCAGATACGCAGTATTTT.

The chain combines TRBV4-3 with TRBJ2-1, with 9 bases matching TRBD1. Trimming at V came to 3 bases and at J to 3 bases, leaving 12 bases not matched to a gene. CDR3 length: 18 amino acids. Germline V gives CDR1 LGHNA, CDR2 YSLEER. The DNA of the CDR3 is TGCGCCAGCAGCCATTCTACTGCGGGACAGGGTCTCTACAATGAGCAGTTCTTC. This sequence encodes CASSHSTAGQGLYNEQFF.

The rearrangement joins TRBV15 to TRBJ2-1; TRBD1 matches 10 bases. Germline V gene lookup returns CDR1 LNHNV and CDR2 YYDKDF (reference sequence). The CDR3 totals 17 residues. V shed 5 bases and J 8 bases; nucleotides not matched to a gene: 15. The CDR3 DNA reads as TGTGCCACCAGCGCGCAAGACCGGGACAGGGGTAGGGATGAGCAGTTCTTC. Translation: CATSAQDRDRGRDEQFF. Full variable domain (missing parts from reference TRBV15 and TRBJ2-1): DAMVIQNPRYQVTQFGKPVTLSCSQTLNHNVMYWYQQKSSQAPKLLFHYYDKDFNNEADTPDNFQSRRPNTSFCFLDIRSPGLGDTAMYLCATSAQDRDRGRDEQFFGPGTRLTVL.

The rearrangement links TRBV18 to TRBJ1-2, with D unclear. The CDR3 extends over 14 amino acids. The V gene lost 4 bases and the J gene lost 3 bases, with 12 bases spanning the gap. Germline CDR1 reads KGHSH; CDR2 reads LQKENI. CDR3 sequence: CASSLERVDYGYTF. The CDR3 coding sequence is TGTGCCAGCTCACTGGAACGCGTAGACTATGGCTACACCTTC.

The rearrangement joins TRBV6-6 to TRBJ2-4; TRBD1 might be the D (5 bases). Trimming stripped 6 bases from V and 6 bases from J, with 12 bases between. From germline, CDR1 is MNHNY and CDR2 SVGAGI (reference sequence). This CDR3 contains 13 residues. The DNA for the CDR3 is TGTGCCAGCAGAAGTGGGGCCGTAAACATTCAGTACTTC. It is translated as CASRSGAVNIQYF.

This clone was seen a handful of times. This chain links TRBV30 with TRBJ2-3, with D possibly matching TRBD1 (6 bases). Germline V lookup: CDR1 GTSNPN, CDR2 SVGIG (reference sequence). CDR3 size: 16 residues. Trimming took 0 bases from V and 3 from J, leaving 16 bases between them. This chain's CDR3 is CAWSVRLGARTDTQYF. The DNA for the CDR3 is TGTGCCTGGAGTGTACGGTTGGGGGCGCGAACAGATACGCAGTATTTT.